Listed below are T cell receptor beta chains from one sample, sequenced in a study of OX40 agonist ivuxolimab in advanced cancers. Data came from immunoSEQ multiplex PCR; TCRdb stores just in-frame clones and leaves some out. Of approximately 25,000 clones listed, about 76% were seen once; the top ten hold 15% to 20%. The material sequenced was CD4+ or CD8+ T cells sorted from blood, taken in a trial of the OX40 agonist ivuxolimab. The receptors were gathered from an adult with an advanced solid tumor such as melanoma, head and neck, liver or kidney cancer. Each CDR3 is given with its conserved first and last residue. Each record gives: D gene, J gene, V gene, clone size, CDR3 DNA, CDR3 protein. D genes are given only for firm matches. Only some rows state a clone size, as once, few, many or a class for expanded clones.

>NA|TRBJ1-2|TRBV4-3|few
TGCGCCAGCAGCCAAGAAGTAACTTCGAGGGGCTACACCTTC
CASSQEVTSRGYTF
>NA|TRBJ1-5|TRBV6-1|medium-sized
TGTGCCAGCTTGGCAGGGAATAATCAGCCCCAGCATTTT
CASLAGNNQPQHF
>TRBD1|TRBJ2-2|TRBV28|NA
TGTGCCAGCAGCCCGGGACAGGGGCGCCGGGAGCTGTTTTTT
CASSPGQGRRELFF
>NA|TRBJ1-1|TRBV4-2|NA
TGTGCCAGCAGCACACGGTCGTCAGGGCGGAACACTGAAGCTTTCTTT
CASSTRSSGRNTEAFF
>NA|TRBJ2-3|TRBV11-3|NA
TGTGCCAGCAGCCAGGATCCTACAGATACGCAGTATTTT
CASSQDPTDTQYF
>NA|TRBJ1-3|TRBV27|NA
TGTGCCAGCAGTTCGGGATCAGGAGGGCCCTCTGGAAACACCATATATTTT
CASSSGSGGPSGNTIYF
>NA|TRBJ2-5|TRBV4-2|NA
TGTGCCAGCAGCTTGGGAGCGTTCCAAGAGACCCAGTACTTC
CASSLGAFQETQYF
>TRBD1|TRBJ1-2|TRBV27|few
TGTGCCAGCAGCCGTCGGACAGGGGGCGAGGGCTACACCTTC
CASSRRTGGEGYTF
>NA|TRBJ2-7|TRBV10-3|once
TGTGCCATCACTCCCGAGCTGGCGTCCTACGAGCAGTACTTC
CAITPELASYEQYF
>TRBD2|TRBJ2-3|TRBV5-6|NA
TGTGCCAGCAGCTTTAGCGGGCCCACAGATACGCAGTATTTT
CASSFSGPTDTQYF
>NA|TRBJ1-2|TRBV19|NA
TGTGCCAGTAGTATTCCTACCCACCCGAATGGCTACACCTTC
CASSIPTHPNGYTF
>NA|TRBJ2-5|TRBV7-9|NA
TGTGCCAGCAGCCCAGGGGTGTCAGAGACCCAGTACTTC
CASSPGVSETQYF
>NA|TRBJ2-7|TRBV4-1|NA
TGCGCCAGCAGCCAAGCCCGGGGTTCCTACGAGCAGTACTTC
CASSQARGSYEQYF
>NA|TRBJ2-5|TRBV29-1|NA
TGCAGCGTTGAGGCTACAGAGAGACAAGAGACCCAGTACTTC
CSVEATERQETQYF
>NA|TRBJ2-5|TRBV7-2|NA
TGTGCCAGCAGCTACCGACAGCCACCTCGGGAGACCCAGTACTTC
CASSYRQPPRETQYF
>NA|TRBJ2-3|TRBV5-6|NA
TGTGCCAGCAGCAAAGCTAGCGTGGATACGCAGTATTTT
CASSKASVDTQYF
>NA|TRBJ2-2|TRBV7-7|NA
TGTGCCAGCAGCTTGGACGGGACCGGGGAGCTGTTTTTT
CASSLDGTGELFF
>NA|TRBJ2-3|TRBV9|NA
TGTGCCAGCAGCGTAGGGAGTCGCTGGGATACGCAGTATTTT
CASSVGSRWDTQYF
>NA|TRBJ2-1|TRBV7-3|NA
TGTGCCAGCAGTAATGGGAGAACTCTCTACAATGAGCAGTTCTTC
CASSNGRTLYNEQFF
>NA|TRBJ1-3|TRBV6-1|medium-sized
TGTGCCAGCAGCGCAGGGAGCTCTGGAAACACCATATATTTT
CASSAGSSGNTIYF
>NA|TRBJ1-1|TRBV9|NA
TGTGCCAGCAGCGTAACACCGAACACTGAAGCTTTCTTT
CASSVTPNTEAFF
>NA|TRBJ2-7|TRBV21-1|NA
TGTGCCAGCCACTATTCCCACGGCCCCCCACCGGACCTAAAATTCCCCTTC
CASHYSHGPPPDLKFPF
>NA|TRBJ2-7|TRBV5-1|few
TGCGCCAGCAGCTTGGATGAGTCGTTTCAGTACTTC
CASSLDESFQYF
>NA|TRBJ1-2|TRBV5-8|NA
TGTGCCAGCAGCTCAATTGACGAGTTCTATGGCTACACCTTC
CASSSIDEFYGYTF
>TRBD2|TRBJ2-5|TRBV30|NA
TGTGCCTGGACCCGGGGACTAGTTGGAGAGACCCAGTACTTC
CAWTRGLVGETQYF
>NA|TRBJ2-3|TRBV20-1|NA
TGCAGTGCGATGACAGGAGGTTCGCAGTATTTT
CSAMTGGSQYF
>NA|TRBJ1-5|TRBV19|once
TGTGCCAGTAGGCCGAATCGCGGGGGAGTTTATCAGCCCCAGCATTTT
CASRPNRGGVYQPQHF
>NA|TRBJ1-3|TRBV6-6|NA
TGTGCCAGCAGTTACGCGGCGACCCCTGGAAACACCATATATTTT
CASSYAATPGNTIYF
>NA|TRBJ1-2|TRBV5-1|NA
TGCGCCAGTGGCTTACCGGGCAACTATGGCTACACCTTC
CASGLPGNYGYTF
>NA|TRBJ2-7|TRBV6-5|NA
TGTGCCAGCAGTTACGCCGTCAAGTACGAGCAGTACTTC
CASSYAVKYEQYF
>NA|TRBJ2-7|TRBV27|NA
TGTGCCAGCAGACTCGGGCCTCAAACCTACGAGCAGTACTTC
CASRLGPQTYEQYF
>NA|TRBJ2-3|TRBV10-3|NA
TGTGCCATCAGTGATAGGGGAGATACGCAGTATTTT
CAISDRGDTQYF
>NA|TRBJ2-1|TRBV11-2|NA
TGTGCCAGCAGCTTCAGAAAGAGCTCCTACAATGAGCAGTTCTTC
CASSFRKSSYNEQFF
>NA|TRBJ1-1|TRBV4-1|medium-sized
TGCGCCAGCAGCCAAGGAAAGGGGCCCTTGAACACTGAAGCTTTCTTT
CASSQGKGPLNTEAFF
>TRBD2|TRBJ2-5|TRBV5-1|NA
TGCGCCAGCAGCGACGGGGGGGCAGGAGAGACCCAGTACTTC
CASSDGGAGETQYF
>NA|TRBJ1-2|TRBV7-2|once
TGTGCCAGCAGCTTAGCGGCGACCTCTAACTATGGCTACACCTTC
CASSLAATSNYGYTF
>NA|TRBJ1-1|TRBV7-9|NA
TGTGCCAGCAGCGACCCATTCCGACTCCCTGGGGCTGAAGCTTTCTTT
CASSDPFRLPGAEAFF
>NA|TRBJ2-3|TRBV6-4|once
TGTGCCAGCAGCCGGGAGGGGGCGCGTACAGATACGCAGTATTTT
CASSREGARTDTQYF
>TRBD1|TRBJ2-3|TRBV2|NA
TGTGCCAGTGAACAGGGGGCGCTATGGGCAGATACGCAGTATTTT
CASEQGALWADTQYF
>NA|TRBJ2-7|TRBV2|NA
TGTGCCAGCAACGAGGGAAAGGAGCAGTACTTC
CASNEGKEQYF
>TRBD2|TRBJ2-1|TRBV7-2|NA
TGTGCCAGCAGCTTGTCAGGGGGACTAGCTTCCAATGAGCAGTTCTTC
CASSLSGGLASNEQFF
>NA|TRBJ2-4|TRBV4-1|NA
TGCGCCAGCAGCCACGGACAAAAAAACATTCAGTACTTC
CASSHGQKNIQYF
>TRBD1|TRBJ2-3|TRBV5-1|NA
TGCGCCAGCAGCACCCGGGGACAGGACACAGATACGCAGTATTTT
CASSTRGQDTDTQYF